This TCR beta chain stems from a study of shared clonotypes between healthy human individuals. The table came from immunoSEQ multiplex PCR; TCRdb's copy has only in-frame clones and leaves some out. Of roughly 700,000 clones listed, less than 95% are singletons. The CDR3 spans 12 residues. Germline V gene lookup returns CDR1 SEHNR and CDR2 FQNEAQ (reference sequence). The clonotype originates from a young man in good health. Some clones in this sample may be carry-over from other donors' samples. The chain links TRBV7-9 to TRBJ2-5; D might be TRBD2 (6 bases). The assigned J gene may be wrong: the sequence end matches TRBJ2-7 better. Sequenced material: memory CD8+ T cells from PBMCs. The sample's subset: CD45RO+ cells pooled with CCR7-negative TemRA cells. CDR3 loop: CASSLTSYEQYF. In DNA form, the CDR3 reads TGTGCCAGCAGCCTGACTAGTTACGAGCAGTACTTC.